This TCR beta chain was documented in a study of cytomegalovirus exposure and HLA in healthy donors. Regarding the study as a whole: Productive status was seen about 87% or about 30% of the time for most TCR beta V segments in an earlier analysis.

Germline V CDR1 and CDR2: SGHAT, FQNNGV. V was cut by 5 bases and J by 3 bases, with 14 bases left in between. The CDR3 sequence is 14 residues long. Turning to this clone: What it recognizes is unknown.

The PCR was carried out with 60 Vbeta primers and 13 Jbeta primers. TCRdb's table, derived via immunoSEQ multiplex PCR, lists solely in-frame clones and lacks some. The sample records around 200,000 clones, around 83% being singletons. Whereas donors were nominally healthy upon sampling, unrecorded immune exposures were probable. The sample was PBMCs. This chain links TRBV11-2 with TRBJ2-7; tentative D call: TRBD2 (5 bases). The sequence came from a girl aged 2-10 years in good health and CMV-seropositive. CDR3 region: CASSLAGGYYEQYF. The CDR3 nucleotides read TGTGCCAGCAGCCTGGCGGGCGGATACTACGAGCAGTACTTC.